The next 29 T cell receptor beta chains were all read from a single sample in a study of cytomegalovirus exposure and HLA in healthy donors. Amplification used 60 Vbeta primers and 13 Jbeta primers. The protocol was immunoSEQ multiplex PCR, while the TCRdb copy is restricted to in-frame clones and leaves out a portion. In the table there are some 170,000 clones, approximately 85% of which are singletons. Material: PBMCs. The receptors here all came from a girl aged 2 to 9 in good health and CMV-seropositive.

This chain's CDR3 is CASSFRGALNTGELFF. As DNA, the CDR3 is TGTGCCAGCAGTTTTCGGGGGGCGCTGAACACCGGGGAGCTGTTTTTT. The chain employs TRBV27 and TRBJ2-2, with D perhaps TRBD2 (7 bases). The CDR3 is made up of 16 amino acids. Germline V lookup: CDR1 MNHEY, CDR2 SMNVEV (reference sequence). Trimming cost V 3 bases and J 1 base, with 12 bases left between them.

This chain connects TRBV29-1 to TRBJ1-2, with D perhaps matching TRBD1 (6 bases). The germline CDR1 and CDR2 sequences are SQVTM and ANQGSEA. The CDR3 totals 12 residues. Trimming removed 7 bases from V and 4 bases from J, with 13 bases in between. CDR3 region: CSAQDRLYGYTF. The CDR3 nucleotides read TGCAGCGCCCAAGACAGGCTCTATGGCTACACCTTC.

The CDR3 here is CAIPGQRFCYGYTF. The CDR3 DNA is TGTGCCATCCCGGGACAGAGATTTTGCTATGGCTACACCTTC. The chain couples TRBV27 to TRBJ1-2; the match to TRBD1 covers 7 bases. Germline CDR1 reads MNHEY; CDR2 reads SMNVEV (reference sequence). This CDR3 is 14 amino acids long. V shed 10 bases, J shed 4 bases, and the junction held 12 bases outside the gene matches.

The genes are TRBV5-1 and TRBJ2-6; no firm D call. The CDR3 runs to 15 residues. Between the trimmed V and J ends, which lost 4 bases and 0 bases, there was a span of 8 bases. Germline V gene lookup returns CDR1 SGHRS and CDR2 YFSETQ. The DNA of the CDR3 is TGCGCCAGCAGCCATGACTTCTCTGGGGCCAACGTCCTGACTTTC. Its translation: CASSHDFSGANVLTF.

There are a few counts of this clone. The sample contains more than one DNA sequence encoding this CDR3. This rearrangement joins TRBV28 to TRBJ2-7; D call uncertain. V was pared by 2 bases and J by 5 bases, with 4 bases between. The CDR3 is 11 residues long. Germline V gene data show CDR1 as MDHEN and CDR2 as SYDVKM. DNA for the CDR3: TGTGCCAGCAGTTTACGGGACGAGCAGTACTTC. Residues: CASSLRDEQYF.

The chain combines TRBV6-5 with TRBJ2-7; perhaps TRBD1 as D (7 bases). The V gene's germline CDR1 is MNHEY and CDR2 SVGAGI. The CDR3 has 15 amino acids. Trimming took off 0 bases at V and 3 bases at J, with 12 bases between the two ends. The CDR3 is CASSYSTGRYYEQYF. The DNA for the CDR3 is TGTGCCAGCAGTTACTCGACAGGGAGGTACTACGAGCAGTACTTC.

V and J are TRBV10-2 and TRBJ1-2, with D unresolved. The CDR3 length is 16 residues. Trimming left V 3 bases short and J 0 bases short, with 14 bases between. The germline gives CDR1 WSHSY, CDR2 SAAADI. The CDR3 nucleotides are TGCGCCAGCAGTGATAAGAGAGGCTCGGCTAACTATGGCTACACCTTC. It specifies CASSDKRGSANYGYTF.

The chain recombines TRBV6-6 with TRBJ1-5; TRBD1 is a possible D gene (5 bases). The CDR3 consists of 12 residues. Germline V gene lookup returns CDR1 MNHNY and CDR2 SVGAGI (reference sequence). The V end was cut by 7 bases, the J end by 3 bases, with 7 bases between. The CDR3 DNA is TGTGCCAGCAAAGGGGACAATCAGCCCCAGCATTTT. As protein: CASKGDNQPQHF.

V usage is TRBV30 and J usage is TRBJ2-1, with a possible D match to TRBD1 (6 bases). Germline V lookup: CDR1 GTSNPN, CDR2 SVGIG (reference sequence). V was shortened by 4 bases and J by 4 bases, with 14 bases between the two germline ends. CDR3 length: 14 residues. The CDR3 spells CAWTITGPYNEQFF. The CDR3, as DNA: TGTGCCTGGACAATAACAGGGCCATACAATGAGCAGTTCTTC.

The rearrangement joins TRBV7-3 to TRBJ2-7; weak D call: TRBD2 (6 bases). V was clipped by 4 bases and J by 3 bases, with 19 bases between them. CDR1 and CDR2 from the germline V gene are SGHTA and FQGTGA. The CDR3 is 16 amino acids. DNA of the CDR3: TGTGCCAGCAGCTCCCCCGCTTGGGCGGGAAACTACGAGCAGTACTTC. It specifies CASSSPAWAGNYEQYF.

The chain joins TRBV29-1 to TRBJ2-7; 9 nucleotides line up with TRBD2. The germline V gene encodes CDR1 SQVTM and CDR2 ANQGSEA. The junction had 4 bases not matched to a gene; V was cut back by 3 bases and J by 4 bases. The CDR3 length is 13 residues. CDR3 sequence reads: CSVERLAVYEQYF. In nucleotides, the CDR3 is TGCAGCGTTGAGAGACTAGCGGTATACGAGCAGTACTTC.

The chain carries TRBV19 and TRBJ2-1; maybe TRBD2 (6 bases). This CDR3 contains 13 residues. Deletions cut 11 bases from V and 3 bases from J, with 14 bases between. Germline CDR1 reads LNHDA; CDR2 reads SQIVND (reference sequence). The CDR3 DNA reads TGTGCCGCTGGACGGGACTTCTACAATGAGCAGTTCTTC. It is translated as CAAGRDFYNEQFF. Full variable domain (missing parts from reference TRBV19 and TRBJ2-1): DGGITQSPKYLFRKEGQNVTLSCEQNLNHDAMYWYRQDPGQGLRLIYYSQIVNDFQKGDIAEGYSVSREKKESFPLTVTSAQKNPTAFYLCAAGRDFYNEQFFGPGTRLTVL.

J is TRBJ2-7 and V is TRBV6-5, with 7 bases that match TRBD1. Germline loops: CDR1 MNHEY, CDR2 SVGAGI. The junction had 10 bases not matched to a gene; V was cut back by 6 bases and J by 2 bases. The CDR3 is 15 residues long. CDR3 sequence reads: CASRPTGTVAYEQYF. CDR3 nucleotides: TGTGCCAGCAGGCCTACCGGGACAGTCGCCTACGAGCAGTACTTC.

The CDR3 nucleotides are TGTGCCAGTAGTATCTCTTATCGCTGGGCACCTGGGACCGGGGAGCTGTTTTTT. Protein sequence: CASSISYRWAPGTGELFF. The chain carries TRBV19 and TRBJ2-2; D not resolved. The V gene lost 3 bases and the J gene lost 5 bases, with 22 bases spanning the gap. This CDR3 is built from 18 residues. CDR1 and CDR2 (germline): LNHDA, SQIVND (reference sequence).

The gene calls are TRBV5-1 and TRBJ2-6; D not certain. CDR1 is SGHRS, CDR2 YFSETQ, per germline. The CDR3 spans 16 residues. V was shortened by 4 bases and J by 2 bases, with 13 bases between the two germline ends. The CDR3 sequence: CASSLWSTPGANVLTF. CDR3 coding DNA: TGCGCCAGCAGCCTTTGGTCAACACCTGGGGCCAACGTCCTGACTTTC.

This chain links TRBV27 with TRBJ2-3; 9 bases are shared with TRBD1. This CDR3 comprises 16 residues. With V trimmed by 5 bases and J by 3 bases, 9 bases remained unmatched. Per the germline V gene, CDR1 is MNHEY and CDR2 is SMNVEV (reference sequence). CDR3 residues: CASSPLGTGRTDTQYF. The CDR3 DNA reads as TGTGCCAGCAGTCCGTTAGGGACAGGGAGAACAGATACGCAGTATTTT.

The rearrangement joins TRBV30 to TRBJ2-5; 7 nucleotides align to TRBD1. Losses at the gene ends were 2 bases for V and 5 bases for J; bases not matched to a gene: 2. Per germline, CDR1 GTSNPN and CDR2 SVGIG (reference sequence). This CDR3 contains 12 residues. CDR3 sequence reads: CAWSTGVETQYF. CDR3 DNA sequence: TGTGCCTGGAGTACAGGGGTGGAGACCCAGTACTTC.

The table lists this clone with a few counts. CDR3 loop: CASSAETGGSYEQYF. DNA for the CDR3: TGTGCCAGCAGTGCGGAGACAGGGGGCTCCTACGAGCAGTACTTC. The chain is built from TRBV6-1 and TRBJ2-7, with 9 bases lining up with TRBD1. After removal of 4 bases from V and 0 bases from J, the junction contained 4 bases not matched to a gene. Germline V CDR1 and CDR2: MNHNS, SASEGT. CDR3 length equals 15 residues.

The chain joins TRBV7-8 to TRBJ1-4, with unresolved D. The CDR3 is 14 amino acids. The germline V and J ends were trimmed by 3 bases and 3 bases, with 8 bases remaining between them. Germline V gives CDR1 SGHVS, CDR2 FQNEAQ. Written as DNA, the CDR3 is TGTGCCAGCAGCTTCTCGGGTTCTAATGAAAAACTGTTTTTT. Translation: CASSFSGSNEKLFF.

The chain is built from TRBV28 and TRBJ1-2; perhaps TRBD1 as D (6 bases). V was clipped by 5 bases and J by 2 bases, with 15 bases between them. The CDR3 extends over 15 amino acids. Germline loops: CDR1 MDHEN, CDR2 SYDVKM. In nucleotides, the CDR3 is TGTGCCAGCAGTGGCATCCTGGACAGAAACTATGGCTACACCTTC. It specifies CASSGILDRNYGYTF.

The V and J genes are TRBV5-1 and TRBJ2-5; D is perhaps TRBD2 (6 bases). Germline-derived CDR1 and CDR2 are SGHRS and YFSETQ. Trimming stripped 0 bases from V and 5 bases from J, with 14 bases between. The CDR3 loop spans 15 amino acids. Here the CDR3 reads CASSLVAGSRETQYF. DNA of the CDR3: TGCGCCAGCAGCTTGGTGGCGGGATCTCGGGAGACCCAGTACTTC. The variable domain in full, completed from reference TRBV5-1 and TRBJ2-5, reads KAGVTQTPRYLIKTRGQQVTLSCSPISGHRSVSWYQQTPGQGLQFLFEYFSETQRNKGNFPGRFSGRQFSNSRSEMNVSTLELGDSALYLCASSLVAGSRETQYFGPGTRLLVL.

The chain carries TRBV27 and TRBJ1-2; the D gene is possibly TRBD1 (5 bases). The CDR3 sequence is 12 residues long. V lost 11 bases and J 5 bases, leaving 15 bases between the germline ends. CDR1 is MNHEY and CDR2 is SMNVEV in the germline V gene (reference sequence). CDR3 in DNA: TGTGCCGGTCAGCAGGGATGGTATGGCTACACCTTC. Amino acid sequence: CAGQQGWYGYTF.

This chain joins TRBV4-1 and TRBJ2-2, with 11 positions matching TRBD2. The CDR3 sequence is 18 residues long. Germline V gene sequence: CDR1 MGHRA, CDR2 YSYEKL. V shed 1 base and J 0 bases; nucleotides not matched to a gene: 4. Here the CDR3 DNA reads TGCGCCAGCAGCCAAGCAGGACTAGCGGGCCCGAACACCGGGGAGCTGTTTTTT. This encodes CASSQAGLAGPNTGELFF.

The rearrangement uses TRBV12-2 and TRBJ1-1; the table's D call, TRBD1, has no DNA check behind it. TRBV12-2 represents a pseudogene. CDR3 length equals 16 residues. CDR3 DNA: TGTGCAAGTCGCTTAGCGAGGGAGTCACAGGGTTCTGAAGCTTTCTTT. This codes for CASRLARESQGSEAFF.

This chain links TRBV7-6 with TRBJ2-3; 9 bases match TRBD2. Trimming at V came to 5 bases and at J to 4 bases, leaving 10 bases not matched to a gene. Germline V gene data show CDR1 as SGHVS and CDR2 as FNYEAQ. The CDR3 contains 16 residues. In DNA, the CDR3 is TGTGCCAGCAGCAGGAGCGGGAGGAACGCTGCAGATACGCAGTATTTT. Its translation: CASSRSGRNAADTQYF. Full variable domain (rest looked up from reference TRBV7-6 and TRBJ2-3): GAGVSQSPRYKVTKRGQDVALRCDPISGHVSLYWYRQALGQGPEFLTYFNYEAQQDKSGLPNDRFSAERPEGSISTLTIQRTEQRDSAMYRCASSRSGRNAADTQYFGPGTRLTVL.

The chain carries TRBV18 and TRBJ1-1; 7 bases are a match to TRBD1. CDR3 length: 17 residues. After removal of 3 bases from V and 6 bases from J, the junction contained 16 bases not matched to a gene. Germline V gene sequence: CDR1 KGHSH, CDR2 LQKENI. CDR3 in DNA: TGTGCCAGCTCACCTTGGAACGGGGTAAGCACAGGGGCTGAAGCTTTCTTT. Encoded protein: CASSPWNGVSTGAEAFF.

The chain has TRBV7-9 and TRBJ1-4; a weak D match, TRBD1 (5 bases). Germline V CDR1 and CDR2: SEHNR, FQNEAQ (reference sequence). Trimming removed 5 bases at V and 2 bases at J, with 9 bases between. The CDR3 is 14 amino acids. CDR3 loop: CASSGAPTNEKLFF. The CDR3 region has the DNA TGTGCCAGCAGCGGGGCGCCGACTAATGAAAAACTGTTTTTT.

The chain joins TRBV4-1 to TRBJ1-5; D call uncertain. CDR1 and CDR2 (germline): MGHRA, YSYEKL. CDR3 length: 14 residues. V was shortened by 3 bases and J by 0 bases, with 6 bases between the two germline ends. For the CDR3, the DNA is TGCGCCAGCAGCCACCGGGGTAGCAATCAGCCCCAGCATTTT. Its protein is CASSHRGSNQPQHF.

The chain couples TRBV7-2 to TRBJ2-3; D gene ambiguous. Germline lookup yields CDR1 SGHTA and CDR2 FQGNSA. There are 18 residues in the CDR3. Deletions cut 2 bases from V and 0 bases from J, with 18 bases between. Here the CDR3 reads CASSLYGTALTSTDTQYF. The CDR3 coding sequence is TGTGCCAGCAGCTTATATGGAACAGCCCTAACCAGCACAGATACGCAGTATTTT.